One TCR beta chain is described in this entry. Its target is not known. A multiplex PCR was run with 60 Vbeta primers and 13 Jbeta primers. Study processing details: A follow-up analysis tallied around 80 million unique TCR beta chains, some 11 million shared. Using immunoSEQ multiplex PCR, the repertoire was profiled, and TCRdb retains in-frame clones only, with some absent. V and J calls and clone size follow that table, whereas D and trimming were derived from the DNA. The data show 150,000 or so clones, 60% to 80% seen once. This specimen belongs to a study of cytomegalovirus exposure and HLA in healthy donors. Whole-study results and caveats: A missense variant in DCLRE1C was later tied to TCR beta V- and J-gene trimming.

The TCR originated in a middle-aged man in good health and CMV-seropositive. The sequencing input was PBMCs.

CDR3: CASSFGTGEANEKLFF. CDR3 nucleotide sequence: TGTGCCAGCAGCTTCGGTACAGGGGAGGCTAATGAAAAACTGTTTTTT. The genes are TRBV5-6 and TRBJ1-4, with 7 nucleotides matching TRBD1. Germline trimming cut 2 bases from V and 3 bases from J; bases unmatched to any gene: 7. In germline, CDR1 is SGHDT, CDR2 YYEEEE. The CDR3 has 16 residues.